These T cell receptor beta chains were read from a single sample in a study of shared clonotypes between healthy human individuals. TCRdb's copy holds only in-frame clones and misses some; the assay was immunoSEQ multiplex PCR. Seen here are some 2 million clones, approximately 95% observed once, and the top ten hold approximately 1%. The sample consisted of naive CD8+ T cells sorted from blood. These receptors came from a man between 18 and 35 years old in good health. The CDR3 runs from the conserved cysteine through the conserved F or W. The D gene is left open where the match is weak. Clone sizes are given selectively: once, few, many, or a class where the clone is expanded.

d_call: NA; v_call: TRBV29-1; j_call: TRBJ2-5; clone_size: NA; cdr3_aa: CSVEGKGRWETQYF; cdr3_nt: TGCAGCGTTGAGGGGAAGGGGAGGTGGGAGACCCAGTACTTC
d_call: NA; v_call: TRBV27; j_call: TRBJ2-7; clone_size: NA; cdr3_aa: CASSFLGPGYEQYF; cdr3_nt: TGTGCCAGCAGTTTCCTCGGGCCGGGGTACGAGCAGTACTTC
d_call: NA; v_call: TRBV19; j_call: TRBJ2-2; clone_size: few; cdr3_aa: CASSIRDTYTGELFF; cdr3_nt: TGTGCCAGTAGTATACGGGACACATACACCGGGGAGCTGTTTTTT
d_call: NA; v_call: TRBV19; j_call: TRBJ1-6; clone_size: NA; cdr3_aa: CASSIDRETGMGYNSPLHF; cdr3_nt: TGTGCCAGTAGTATCGACCGGGAAACAGGGATGGGCTATAATTCACCCCTCCACTTT
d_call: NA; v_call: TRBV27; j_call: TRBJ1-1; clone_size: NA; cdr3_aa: CASKTPGGNTEAFF; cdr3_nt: TGTGCCAGCAAAACCCCGGGGGGGAACACTGAAGCTTTCTTT
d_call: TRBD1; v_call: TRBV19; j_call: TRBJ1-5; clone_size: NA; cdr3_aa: CASSVGQGINQPQHF; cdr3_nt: TGTGCCAGTAGTGTGGGACAGGGGATTAATCAGCCCCAGCATTTT
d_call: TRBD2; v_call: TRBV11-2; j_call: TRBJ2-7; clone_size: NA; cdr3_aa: CASSLGLAGYEQYF; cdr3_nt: TGTGCCAGCAGCTTAGGACTAGCGGGCTACGAGCAGTACTTC
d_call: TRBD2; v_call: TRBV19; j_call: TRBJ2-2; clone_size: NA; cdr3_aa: CASSQLAGGLGTGELFF; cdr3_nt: TGTGCCAGTAGCCAACTAGCGGGGGGGCTGGGCACCGGGGAGCTGTTTTTT
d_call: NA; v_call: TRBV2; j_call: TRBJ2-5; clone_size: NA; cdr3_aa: CASSPGQNQETQYF; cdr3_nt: TGTGCCAGCAGCCCTGGACAAAACCAAGAGACCCAGTACTTC
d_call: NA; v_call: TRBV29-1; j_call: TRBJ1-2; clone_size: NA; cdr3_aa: CSVAVLEGPYGYTF; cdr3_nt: TGCAGCGTTGCGGTGCTCGAGGGCCCCTATGGCTACACCTTC
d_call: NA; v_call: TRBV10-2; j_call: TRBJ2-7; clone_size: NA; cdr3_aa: CASSWDGSYEQYF; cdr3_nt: TGCGCCAGCAGTTGGGACGGCTCCTACGAGCAGTACTTC
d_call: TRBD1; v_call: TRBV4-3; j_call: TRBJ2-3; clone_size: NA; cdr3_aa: CASSQIGQGHTDTQYF; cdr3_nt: TGCGCCAGCAGCCAAATTGGACAGGGGCACACAGATACGCAGTATTTT
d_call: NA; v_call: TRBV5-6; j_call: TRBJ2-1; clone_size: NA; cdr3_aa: CASSLLGASSYNEQFF; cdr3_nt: TGTGCCAGCAGCCTCTTGGGGGCGAGCTCCTACAATGAGCAGTTCTTC
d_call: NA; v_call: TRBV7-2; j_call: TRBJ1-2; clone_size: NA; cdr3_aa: CASSPGPNYGYTF; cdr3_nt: TGTGCCAGCAGCCCCGGCCCCAATTATGGCTACACCTTC
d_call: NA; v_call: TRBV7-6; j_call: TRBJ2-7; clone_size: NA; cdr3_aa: CASSLGSGPTAYEQYF; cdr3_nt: TGTGCCAGCAGCTTAGGCTCTGGACCGACAGCCTACGAGCAGTACTTC
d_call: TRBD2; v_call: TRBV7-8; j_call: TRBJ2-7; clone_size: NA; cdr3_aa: CASSVTSGGLWEQYF; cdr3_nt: TGTGCCAGCAGCGTAACTAGCGGGGGCCTTTGGGAGCAGTACTTC
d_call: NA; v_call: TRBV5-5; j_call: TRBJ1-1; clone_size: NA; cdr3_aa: CASSSTVRPEAFF; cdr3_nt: TGTGCCAGCAGCTCCACCGTCCGGCCTGAAGCTTTCTTT
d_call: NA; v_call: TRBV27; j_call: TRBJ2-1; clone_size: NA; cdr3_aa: CASRPRGSYNEQFF; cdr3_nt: TGTGCCAGCAGGCCGAGGGGGTCCTACAATGAGCAGTTCTTC
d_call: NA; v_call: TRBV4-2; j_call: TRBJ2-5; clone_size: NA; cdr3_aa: CASSHGDRDYQETQYF; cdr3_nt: TGTGCCAGCAGCCACGGCGACCGCGACTACCAAGAGACCCAGTACTTC
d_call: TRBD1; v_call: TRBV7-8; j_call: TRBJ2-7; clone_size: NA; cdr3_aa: CASSSNRDSDPYEQYF; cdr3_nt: TGTGCCAGCAGCTCTAACCGGGACAGCGACCCCTACGAGCAGTACTTC
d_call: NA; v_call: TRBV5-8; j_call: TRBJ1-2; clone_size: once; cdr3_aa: CASSLAAALYGYTF; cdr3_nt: TGTGCCAGCAGCTTGGCGGCAGCTCTCTATGGCTACACCTTC
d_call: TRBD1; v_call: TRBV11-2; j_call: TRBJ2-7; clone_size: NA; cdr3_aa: CASSLAVTGGEQYF; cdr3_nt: TGTGCCAGCAGCTTAGCCGTGACAGGGGGCGAGCAGTACTTC
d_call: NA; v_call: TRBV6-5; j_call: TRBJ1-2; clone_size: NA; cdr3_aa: CASRGGQNYGYTF; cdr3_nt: TGTGCCAGCAGGGGGGGGCAAAACTATGGCTACACCTTC
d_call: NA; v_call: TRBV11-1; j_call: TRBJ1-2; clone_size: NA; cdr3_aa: CASSPLEGGKDYGYTF; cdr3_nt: TGTGCCAGCAGCCCCCTGGAGGGAGGAAAGGACTATGGCTACACCTTC
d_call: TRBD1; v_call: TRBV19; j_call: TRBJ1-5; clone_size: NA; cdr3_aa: CASSIGDRGINQPQHF; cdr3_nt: TGTGCCAGTAGTATAGGTGACAGGGGTATCAATCAGCCCCAGCATTTT
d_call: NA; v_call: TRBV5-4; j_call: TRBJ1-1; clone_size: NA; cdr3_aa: CASSFPGAEAFF; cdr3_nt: TGTGCCAGCAGCTTTCCAGGCGCTGAAGCTTTCTTT
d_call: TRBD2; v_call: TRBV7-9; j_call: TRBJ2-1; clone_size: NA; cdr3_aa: CASRERGGQNEQFF; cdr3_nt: TGTGCCAGCAGGGAGCGGGGGGGCCAAAATGAGCAGTTCTTC
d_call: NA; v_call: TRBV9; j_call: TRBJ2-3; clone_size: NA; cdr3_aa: CASSVGVSERTDTQYF; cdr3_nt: TGTGCCAGCAGCGTAGGTGTTAGCGAACGCACAGATACGCAGTATTTT
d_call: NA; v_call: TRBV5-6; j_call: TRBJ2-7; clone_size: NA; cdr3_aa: CASSFVEFTYEQYF; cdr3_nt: TGTGCCAGCAGCTTTGTGGAGTTTACCTACGAGCAGTACTTC
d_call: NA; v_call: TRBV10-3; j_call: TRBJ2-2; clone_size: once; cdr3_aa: CATEVGTGELFF; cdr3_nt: TGTGCCACCGAAGTTGGGACCGGGGAGCTGTTTTTT
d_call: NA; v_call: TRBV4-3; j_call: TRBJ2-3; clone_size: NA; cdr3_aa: CASSQDGGDTQYF; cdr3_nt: TGCGCCAGCAGCCAAGATGGGGGGGATACGCAGTATTTT
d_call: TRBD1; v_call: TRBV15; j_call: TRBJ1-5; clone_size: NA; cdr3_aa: CATSKDRGQGQPQHF; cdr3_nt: TGTGCCACCAGCAAGGACAGGGGACAGGGGCAGCCCCAGCATTTT
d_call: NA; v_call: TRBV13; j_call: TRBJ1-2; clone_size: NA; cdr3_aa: CASSLGRGDGYTF; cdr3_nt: TGTGCCAGCAGCTTAGGTCGGGGCGATGGCTACACCTTC
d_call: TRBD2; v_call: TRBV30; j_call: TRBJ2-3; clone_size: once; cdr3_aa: CAWSVGDYAQYF; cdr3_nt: TGTGCCTGGAGTGTAGGGGACTATGCGCAGTATTTT
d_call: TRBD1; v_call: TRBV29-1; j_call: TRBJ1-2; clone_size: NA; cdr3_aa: CSVEVFGDRGGANYGYTF; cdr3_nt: TGCAGCGTTGAAGTATTTGGGGACAGGGGAGGTGCTAACTATGGCTACACCTTC
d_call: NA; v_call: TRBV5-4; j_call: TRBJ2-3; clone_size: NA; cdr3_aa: CASSLPSDTQYF; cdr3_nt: TGTGCCAGCAGCTTGCCCTCAGATACGCAGTATTTT
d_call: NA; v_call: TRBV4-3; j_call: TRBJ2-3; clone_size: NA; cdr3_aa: CASSPIVGSDTQYF; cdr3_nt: TGCGCCAGCAGCCCCATTGTGGGGTCCGATACGCAGTATTTT
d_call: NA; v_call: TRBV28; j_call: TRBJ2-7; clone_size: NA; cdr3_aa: CASSYGAGVYEQYF; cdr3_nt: TGTGCCAGCTCCTACGGGGCAGGGGTATACGAGCAGTACTTC
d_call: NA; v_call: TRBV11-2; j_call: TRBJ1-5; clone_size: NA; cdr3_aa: CASSLGGRDQPQHF; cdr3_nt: TGTGCCAGCAGCTTAGGCGGCAGGGACCAGCCCCAGCATTTT
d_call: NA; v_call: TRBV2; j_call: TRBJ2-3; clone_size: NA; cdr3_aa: CASSEYTDTQYF; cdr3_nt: TGTGCCAGCAGTGAATACACAGATACGCAGTATTTT
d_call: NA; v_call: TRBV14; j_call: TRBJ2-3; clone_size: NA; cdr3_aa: CASSQQADTQYF; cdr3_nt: TGTGCCAGCAGCCAGCAGGCAGATACGCAGTATTTT
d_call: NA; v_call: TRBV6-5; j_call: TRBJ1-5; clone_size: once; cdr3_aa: CASSHSDGDQPQHF; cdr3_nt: TGTGCCAGCAGTCACAGTGACGGGGATCAGCCCCAGCATTTT
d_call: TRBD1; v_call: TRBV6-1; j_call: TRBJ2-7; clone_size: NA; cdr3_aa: CASSELGQSYEQYF; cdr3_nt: TGTGCCAGCAGTGAACTGGGACAGTCCTACGAGCAGTACTTC
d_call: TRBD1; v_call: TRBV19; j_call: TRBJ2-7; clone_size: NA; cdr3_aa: CASSETGAYEQYF; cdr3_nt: TGTGCCAGTAGCGAGACAGGGGCCTACGAGCAGTACTTC
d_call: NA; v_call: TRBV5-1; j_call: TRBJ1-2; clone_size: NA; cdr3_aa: CASSYGINYGYTF; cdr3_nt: TGCGCCAGCAGCTACGGGATTAACTATGGCTACACCTTC
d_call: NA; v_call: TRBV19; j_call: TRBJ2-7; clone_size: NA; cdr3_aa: CASSIDGGAVSSYEQYF; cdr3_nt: TGTGCCAGTAGTATAGATGGAGGGGCCGTAAGCTCCTACGAGCAGTACTTC
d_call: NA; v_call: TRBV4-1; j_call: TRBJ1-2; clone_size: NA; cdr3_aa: CASSQDPAGALGGYTF; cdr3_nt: TGCGCCAGCAGCCAAGATCCGGCAGGGGCCCTCGGTGGCTACACCTTC
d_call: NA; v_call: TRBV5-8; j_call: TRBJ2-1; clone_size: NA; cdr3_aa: CASSLGVNEQFF; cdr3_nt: TGTGCCAGCAGCTTGGGCGTCAATGAGCAGTTCTTC
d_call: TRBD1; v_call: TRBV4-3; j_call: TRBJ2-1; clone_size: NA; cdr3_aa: CASSPGTGTASEQFF; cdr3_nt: TGCGCCAGCAGCCCTGGGACAGGGACCGCGAGTGAGCAGTTCTTC
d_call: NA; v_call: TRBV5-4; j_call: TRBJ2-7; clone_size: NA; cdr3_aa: CASRLWGGQPYEQYF; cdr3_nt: TGTGCCAGCAGGTTGTGGGGGGGGCAGCCCTACGAGCAGTACTTC
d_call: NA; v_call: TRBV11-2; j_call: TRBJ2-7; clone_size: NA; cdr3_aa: CASSLGVVPYEQYF; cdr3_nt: TGTGCCAGCAGCTTAGGGGTAGTACCCTACGAGCAGTACTTC
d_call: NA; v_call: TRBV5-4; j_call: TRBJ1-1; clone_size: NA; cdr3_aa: CASSGTPEDTEAFF; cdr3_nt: TGTGCCAGCAGTGGGACCCCGGAGGATACTGAAGCTTTCTTT
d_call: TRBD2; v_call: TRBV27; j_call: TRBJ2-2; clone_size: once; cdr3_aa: CASSETSGDSNTGELFF; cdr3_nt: TGTGCCAGCAGTGAGACTAGCGGGGATTCGAACACCGGGGAGCTGTTTTTT
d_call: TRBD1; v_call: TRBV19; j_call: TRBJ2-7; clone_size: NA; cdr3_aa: CASSTPGQYYEQYF; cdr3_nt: TGTGCCAGTAGTACACCGGGACAGTACTACGAGCAGTACTTC